These T cell receptor beta chains were read from a single sample in a study of identical twins. Each CDR3 protein is one row after TCRdb ran MiXCR on the 5' RACE reads. Of under 450,000 distinct CDR3 sequences in the sample, around 20% were seen once. The sequenced sample consisted of naive T cells sorted from blood. The origin of the receptors is a man aged 45-65 years in good health. Both conserved end residues are part of each CDR3.

CDR3: CASSTVPRSEQYF
J: TRBJ2-7
V: TRBV27

CDR3: CASTNPGTGRYEQYF
J: TRBJ2-7
V: TRBV6-2/TRBV6-3

CDR3: CSARDAYRAGYEQYF
J: TRBJ2-7
V: TRBV20-1

CDR3: CASSQAGGGDTQYF
J: TRBJ2-3
V: TRBV4-2

CDR3: CASSLGTLRDLQETQYF
J: TRBJ2-5
V: TRBV28

CDR3: CAISEADKQETQYF
J: TRBJ2-5
V: TRBV10-3

CDR3: CAISSTGEQYF
J: TRBJ2-7
V: TRBV10-3

CDR3: CASSEGRGGYTEAFF
J: TRBJ1-1
V: TRBV25-1

CDR3: CASSFSPGAYEQYF
J: TRBJ2-7
V: TRBV28

CDR3: CASSQDFEATQHF
J: TRBJ1-5
V: TRBV3-1

CDR3: CSARIGPSLGEQYF
J: TRBJ2-7
V: TRBV20-1

CDR3: CASSFTSGRGYEQYF
J: TRBJ2-7
V: TRBV6-5

CDR3: CASSLVAASYEQYF
J: TRBJ2-7
V: TRBV7-2